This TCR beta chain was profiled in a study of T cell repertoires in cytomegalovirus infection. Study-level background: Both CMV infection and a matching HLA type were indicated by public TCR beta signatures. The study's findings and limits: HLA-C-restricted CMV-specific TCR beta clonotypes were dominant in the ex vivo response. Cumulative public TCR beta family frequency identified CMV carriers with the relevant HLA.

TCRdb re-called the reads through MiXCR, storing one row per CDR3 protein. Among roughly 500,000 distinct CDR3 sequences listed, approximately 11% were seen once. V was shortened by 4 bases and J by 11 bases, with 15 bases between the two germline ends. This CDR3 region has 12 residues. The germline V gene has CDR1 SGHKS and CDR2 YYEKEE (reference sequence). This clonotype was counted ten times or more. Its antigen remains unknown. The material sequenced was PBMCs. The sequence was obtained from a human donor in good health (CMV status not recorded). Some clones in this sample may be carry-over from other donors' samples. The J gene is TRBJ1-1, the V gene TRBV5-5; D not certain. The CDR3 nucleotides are TGTGCCAGCAGCCCCACTACCCCGGAGGCTTTCTTT. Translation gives CASSPTTPEAFF.